This is a list of T cell receptor beta chains from one sample in a study of immune evolution from preneoplasia to lung adenocarcinoma. Using immunoSEQ multiplex PCR, the repertoire was profiled, and TCRdb retains in-frame clones only, with some absent. The data contain about 8,200 clones, over 75% of them singletons. The sequenced sample was FFPE adjacent normal lung tissue. The receptors stem from a person aged 65 to 85 with lung adenocarcinoma. Both conserved end residues are trimmed from each CDR3.

V | CDR3
TRBV4-1 | ASSQSGTPSMARGEQY
TRBV29-1 | SVEDRTSGRVLTYNEQF
TRBV9 | ASSSSRPGSHETEAF
TRBV2 | ASSGRFRGAEQF
TRBV19 | ASSVSGTPLEAGYT
TRBV28 | ASSLSQNYEQY
TRBV29-1 | SVDGGLDAAHTDTQY
TRBV7-9 | ARGERGETDTQY
TRBV30 | AWDTGQPYQETQY
TRBV28 | ASRSGGANNEQF
TRBV28 | ASGAGAYEQY
TRBV7-9 | ASSFGTSGDNEQF
TRBV6-6 | ASSYISGGYEQY
TRBV21-1 | ASTAQGGETQY
TRBV7-9 | ASLGGAGDEQF
TRBV7-9 | ASSFAGIYAYNEQF
TRBV6-6 | ASRTGFNQPQH
TRBV5-4 | ASNDRVGNTIY
TRBV13 | ASNEATGANVLT
TRBV5-4 | ASSLGLAGPVSYNEQF
TRBV5-4 | ASSLASSYNEQF
TRBV5-1 | ASSSARGQRGDTQY
TRBV11-2 | ASSLELAGAYEQY
TRBV28 | ASWGYGHNSPLH
TRBV2 | ASTAYYGEKLF
TRBV11-3 | ASSLALGTYEQY
TRBV18 | ASSPRPIGMRSYNEQF
TRBV5-1 | ASSLSGYGYT